Listed below are T cell receptor beta chains from one sample, sequenced in a study of cytomegalovirus exposure and HLA in healthy donors. Here immunoSEQ multiplex PCR was the method, and the copy in TCRdb shows in-frame clones only, minus some. Of more than 110,000 clones in the sample, just under 85% were seen once. The specimen was PBMCs. All receptors come from a young man in good health and CMV-seropositive. The conserved cysteine and the conserved F or W are not part of the CDR3 here.

cdr3_aa	j_call	v_call
ASSPGTVYGYT	TRBJ1-2	TRBV6-6
ASSLGEGEQY	TRBJ2-7	TRBV11-3
ASSLGGDRNYEQY	TRBJ2-7	TRBV28
ASSSGGPRETDTQY	TRBJ2-3	TRBV11-2
ASSLEVAGGREQY	TRBJ2-7	TRBV11-2
ASSRTSPQWDEQY	TRBJ2-7	TRBV7-9
ASSEALTGGDGYGYT	TRBJ1-2	TRBV10-2
ASSPLRLAGRNEQY	TRBJ2-7	TRBV18
ASSRGSGANVLT	TRBJ2-6	TRBV7-9
ASSFSGRLREQF	TRBJ2-1	TRBV28
ASGTGGYHLNEQF	TRBJ2-1	TRBV6-1
ASIQGGNFEQY	TRBJ2-7	TRBV6-6
ASSQGSGLAGIQRYEQY	TRBJ2-7	TRBV14
ASSHRGANTGELF	TRBJ2-2	TRBV7-9
ASSSRTSGSNEQY	TRBJ2-7	TRBV7-9
ASSPKGGMNTEAF	TRBJ1-1	TRBV28
ASSKGLADNEQF	TRBJ2-1	TRBV21-1
ASSRLAIRNEQF	TRBJ2-1	TRBV2
ASSLAPGQRYEQY	.	TRBV7-9
SVERGSSVYQETQY	TRBJ2-5	TRBV29-1
ASRGGAGLDYT	TRBJ1-2	TRBV6-5
ASSLSADSGNTIY	TRBJ1-3	TRBV7-2
ASSLAGQGDVHTEAF	TRBJ1-1	TRBV7-8
ASSPWDRSTDTQY	TRBJ2-3	TRBV5-4
AWGRGYSNQPQH	TRBJ1-5	TRBV30
ASSPTSETYEQY	TRBJ2-7	TRBV5-5
ASSISGTGPETQY	TRBJ2-5	TRBV5-4
ASSMIRDRGYEQY	TRBJ2-7	TRBV19
ASSPGPTYEQY	TRBJ2-7	TRBV5-1
SVGTGDSYNEQF	TRBJ2-1	TRBV29-1
ASSFTQGSTEAF	TRBJ1-1	TRBV28